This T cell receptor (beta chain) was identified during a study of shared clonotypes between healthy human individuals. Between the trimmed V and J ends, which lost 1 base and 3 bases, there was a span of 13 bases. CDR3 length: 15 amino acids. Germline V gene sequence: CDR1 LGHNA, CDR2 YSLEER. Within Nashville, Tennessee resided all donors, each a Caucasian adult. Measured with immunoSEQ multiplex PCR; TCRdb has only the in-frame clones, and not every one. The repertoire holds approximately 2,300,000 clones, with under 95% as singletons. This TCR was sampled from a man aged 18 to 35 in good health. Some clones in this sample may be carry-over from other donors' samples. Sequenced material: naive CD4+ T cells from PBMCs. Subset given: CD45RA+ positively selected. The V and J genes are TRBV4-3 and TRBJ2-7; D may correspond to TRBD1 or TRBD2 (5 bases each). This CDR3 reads CASSQGYGASYEQYF. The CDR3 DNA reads TGCGCCAGCAGCCAAGGATACGGGGCTAGCTACGAGCAGTACTTC.